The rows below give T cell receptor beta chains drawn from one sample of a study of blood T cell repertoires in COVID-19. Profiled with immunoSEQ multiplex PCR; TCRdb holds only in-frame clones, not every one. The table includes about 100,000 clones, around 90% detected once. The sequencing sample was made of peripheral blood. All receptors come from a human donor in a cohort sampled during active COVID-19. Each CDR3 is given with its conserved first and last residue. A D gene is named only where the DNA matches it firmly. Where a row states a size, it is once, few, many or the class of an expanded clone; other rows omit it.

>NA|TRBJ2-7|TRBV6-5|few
CASTTPGSYEQYF
TGTGCCAGCACCACCCCGGGCTCCTACGAGCAGTACTTC
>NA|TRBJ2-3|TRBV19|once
CASRPRASPADTQYF
TGTGCCAGCCGGCCGCGGGCTAGCCCAGCAGATACGCAGTATTTT
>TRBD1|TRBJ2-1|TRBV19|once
CASSIAGGLNEQFF
TGTGCCAGTAGTATAGCAGGGGGCCTCAATGAGCAGTTCTTC
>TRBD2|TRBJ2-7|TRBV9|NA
CASSVGWGGAAELYF
TGTGCCAGCAGCGTAGGGTGGGGAGGGGCCGCAGAATTGTACTTC
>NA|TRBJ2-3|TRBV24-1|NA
CATSDFSQSTDTQYF
TGTGCCACCAGTGATTTTTCACAGAGCACAGATACGCAGTATTTT
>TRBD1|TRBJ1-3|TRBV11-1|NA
CASSYGTGRSGNTIYF
TGTGCCAGCAGCTACGGGACAGGGCGATCTGGAAACACCATATATTTT
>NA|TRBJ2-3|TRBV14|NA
CASSPQAGSTDTQYF
TGTGCCAGCAGCCCTCAAGCGGGCAGCACAGATACGCAGTATTTT
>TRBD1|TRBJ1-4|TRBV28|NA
CASSFPLGQLRRGNEKLFF
TGTGCCAGCAGTTTTCCGTTGGGACAGCTTCGAAGGGGTAATGAAAAACTGTTTTTT
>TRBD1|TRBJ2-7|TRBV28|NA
CASSPTGTGSYEQYF
TGTGCCAGCAGTCCCACCGGGACAGGGTCGTACGAGCAGTACTTC
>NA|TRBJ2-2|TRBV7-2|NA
CASSSLSYTGELFF
TGTGCCAGCAGCTCCCTTTCTTACACCGGGGAGCTGTTTTTT
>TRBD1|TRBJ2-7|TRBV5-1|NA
CASRKPGTGWSDEQYF
TGCGCCAGCAGAAAACCCGGGACAGGGTGGTCGGACGAGCAGTACTTC
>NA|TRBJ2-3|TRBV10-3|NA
CAISPTGRVRGTDTQYF
TGTGCCATCAGTCCGACCGGCCGAGTCAGGGGCACAGATACGCAGTATTTT
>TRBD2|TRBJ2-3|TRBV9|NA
CASSVVPSGRGADTQYF
TGTGCCAGCAGCGTAGTGCCTAGCGGGAGAGGTGCAGATACGCAGTATTTT
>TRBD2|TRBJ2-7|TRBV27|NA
CASSQTSGSGNEQYF
TGTGCCAGCAGCCAGACTAGCGGGAGCGGAAACGAGCAGTACTTC
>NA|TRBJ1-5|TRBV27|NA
CASSYGLPGGNQPQHF
TGTGCCAGCAGTTATGGGCTTCCCGGGGGCAATCAGCCCCAGCATTTT
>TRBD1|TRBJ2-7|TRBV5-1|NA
CASSPGQAPSYEQYF
TGCGCCAGCAGCCCGGGACAGGCCCCCTCCTACGAGCAGTACTTC
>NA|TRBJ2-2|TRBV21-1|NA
CASSKARTSANTGELFF
TGTGCCAGCAGCAAAGCAAGGACTAGCGCGAACACCGGGGAGCTGTTTTTT
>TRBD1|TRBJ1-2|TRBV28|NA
CASSPLRTGGGYGYTF
TGTGCCAGCAGTCCTCTACGGACAGGGGGAGGCTATGGCTACACCTTC
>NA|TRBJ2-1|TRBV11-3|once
CASSLDPQGSYNEQFF
TGTGCCAGCAGCTTAGACCCACAGGGCTCCTACAATGAGCAGTTCTTC
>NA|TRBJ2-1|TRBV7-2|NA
CASSSRRHLGSSYNEQFF
TGTGCCAGCAGCTCCCGTCGGCATCTTGGGAGCTCCTACAATGAGCAGTTCTTC
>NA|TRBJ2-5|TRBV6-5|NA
CASSYSGLGETQYF
TGTGCCAGCAGTTACTCTGGGCTTGGAGAGACCCAGTACTTC
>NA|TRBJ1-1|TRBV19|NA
CASSDVAGTEAFF
TGTGCCAGTAGCGACGTGGCGGGCACTGAAGCTTTCTTT
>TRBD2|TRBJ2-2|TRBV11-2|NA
CASSGGLAGPGELFF
TGTGCCAGCAGTGGGGGACTAGCGGGACCCGGGGAGCTGTTTTTT
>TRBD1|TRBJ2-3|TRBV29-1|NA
CSVEFAGQGEDTQYF
TGCAGCGTTGAGTTCGCGGGACAGGGGGAAGATACGCAGTATTTT
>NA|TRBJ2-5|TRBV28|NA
CASRAGQRFQETQYF
TGTGCCAGCAGGGCGGGACAGAGATTTCAAGAGACCCAGTACTTC
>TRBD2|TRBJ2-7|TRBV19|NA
CASSMRGRVYEQYF
TGTGCCAGTAGTATGCGCGGGAGGGTCTACGAGCAGTACTTC
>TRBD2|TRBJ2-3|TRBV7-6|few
CASNRLAASTDTQYF
TGTGCCAGCAACAGACTAGCGGCTAGCACAGATACGCAGTATTTT
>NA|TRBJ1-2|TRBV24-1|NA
CATSDGAGDGYTF
TGTGCCACCAGTGATGGGGCAGGGGATGGCTACACCTTC
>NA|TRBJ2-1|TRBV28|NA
CASSPGTYNEQFF
TGTGCCAGCAGTCCCGGGACATACAATGAGCAGTTCTTC
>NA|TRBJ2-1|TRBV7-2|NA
CASSFPGYNEQFF
TGTGCCAGCAGCTTCCCCGGCTACAATGAGCAGTTCTTC
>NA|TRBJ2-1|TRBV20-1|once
CSAPEGGTFF
TGCAGCGCCCCGGAGGGCGGTACGTTCTTC
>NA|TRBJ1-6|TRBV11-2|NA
CASSPRGAGENAPLHF
TGTGCCAGCAGCCCCCGAGGGGCAGGGGAAAATGCACCCCTCCACTTT
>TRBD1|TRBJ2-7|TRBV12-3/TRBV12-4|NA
CASTHQGAYEQYF
TGTGCCAGCACCCACCAGGGGGCCTACGAGCAGTACTTC
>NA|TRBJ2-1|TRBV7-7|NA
CASSRAGVNEQFF
TGTGCCAGCAGCCGAGCCGGAGTGAATGAGCAGTTCTTC
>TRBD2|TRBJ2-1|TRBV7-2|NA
CASSSRVAGNEQFF
TGTGCCAGCAGCTCGCGGGTAGCGGGAAACGAGCAGTTCTTC
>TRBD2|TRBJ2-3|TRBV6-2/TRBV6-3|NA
CASSRGPVSGRTSDTQYF
TGTGCCAGCAGTCGGGGGCCGGTTAGCGGGAGGACTTCAGATACGCAGTATTTT
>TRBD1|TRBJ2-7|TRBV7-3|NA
CASSYDRAYEQYF
TGTGCCAGCAGCTATGACAGGGCCTACGAGCAGTACTTC
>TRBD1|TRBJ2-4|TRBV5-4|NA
CASSFQGAENIQYF
TGTGCCAGCAGCTTCCAGGGGGCGGAAAACATTCAGTACTTC
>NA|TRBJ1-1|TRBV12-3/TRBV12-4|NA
CASSSSVNTEAFF
TGTGCCAGCAGTTCCTCAGTGAACACTGAAGCTTTCTTT
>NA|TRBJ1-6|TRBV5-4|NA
CASSLDVSFRSPLHF
TGTGCCAGCAGCTTGGATGTCTCCTTTAGATCACCCCTCCACTTT
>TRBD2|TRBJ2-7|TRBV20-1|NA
CSASGGDEQYF
TGCAGTGCTAGTGGGGGGGACGAGCAGTACTTC
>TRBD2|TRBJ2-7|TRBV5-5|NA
CASSPPGTSGYEQYF
TGTGCCAGCAGCCCGCCTGGGACTAGCGGCTACGAGCAGTACTTC
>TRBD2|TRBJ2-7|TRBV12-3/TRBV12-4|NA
CASRTSGAYEQYF
TGTGCCAGCAGGACTAGCGGGGCCTACGAGCAGTACTTC
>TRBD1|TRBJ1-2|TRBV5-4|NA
CASSLAPGQGGGNYGYTF
TGTGCCAGCAGCTTGGCCCCGGGACAGGGGGGAGGGAACTATGGCTACACCTTC
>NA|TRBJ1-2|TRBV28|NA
CASRTAGQFGYTF
TGTGCCAGCAGGACCGCGGGGCAGTTTGGCTACACCTTC
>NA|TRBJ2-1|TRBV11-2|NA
CASSPIRGAGDEQFF
TGTGCCAGCAGCCCCATACGGGGAGCGGGCGATGAGCAGTTCTTC
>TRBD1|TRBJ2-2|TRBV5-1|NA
CASSLGSGGDRGTGELFF
TGCGCCAGCAGCTTGGGCTCAGGGGGAGATCGGGGCACCGGGGAGCTGTTTTTT
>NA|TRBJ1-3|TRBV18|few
CASSPQGRTGNTIYF
TGTGCCAGCTCACCCCAGGGGCGAACTGGAAACACCATATATTTT